The source of this TCR beta chain is a study of a mutant IDH1 vaccine in newly diagnosed glioma. Study context: Patients in the study were vaccinated eight times, receiving shots in weeks 1, 3, 5, 7, 11, 15, 19 and 23. The study started vaccination 4-6 weeks after radiotherapy alone, or with temozolomide cycles. The study's findings and limits: Apparently unrelated to pseudoprogression were changes in the top peripheral T cell clonotypes. Researchers report vaccine-induced immune responses in more than 90% of patients.

Turning to this clone: Its target is unknown.

TCRdb keeps only in-frame clones here, not all; method: immunoSEQ multiplex PCR. The sample lists 35,000 to 50,000 clones; about four fifths were seen once. Germline V CDR1 and CDR2: SNHLY, FYNNEI. The CDR3 extends over 15 amino acids. V lost 7 bases, J lost 0 bases, and 16 bases lay in between. Time point described: week 11, during vaccination. One vaccine dose held 300 ug of mutant IDH1 20-mer peptide and came with topical imiquimod. This specimen consisted of PBMCs, obtained from a glioma patient whose treatment included an IDH1 peptide vaccine. The chain couples TRBV2 to TRBJ2-7; the D is unclear. This TCR derives from a man aged 35 to 55 with glioma. CDR3 DNA sequence: TGTGCCAGCACCCCTGGGATGGCTAGCTCCTACGAGCAGTACTTC. Protein sequence: CASTPGMASSYEQYF.